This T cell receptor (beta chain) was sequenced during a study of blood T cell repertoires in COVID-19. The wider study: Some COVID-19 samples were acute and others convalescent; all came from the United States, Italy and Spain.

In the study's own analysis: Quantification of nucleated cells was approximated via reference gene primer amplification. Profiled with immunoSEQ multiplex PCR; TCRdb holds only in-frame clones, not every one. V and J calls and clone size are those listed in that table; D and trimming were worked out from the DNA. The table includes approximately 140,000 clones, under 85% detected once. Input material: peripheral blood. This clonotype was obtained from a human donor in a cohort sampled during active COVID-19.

The CDR3 region is CASSIGVQRGLAKNIQYF. CDR3 DNA sequence: TGTGCCAGTAGTATAGGAGTACAAAGGGGACTAGCCAAAAACATTCAGTACTTC. This chain connects TRBV19 to TRBJ2-4; weak D call: TRBD2 (6 bases). CDR3 length: 18 residues. The germline gives CDR1 LNHDA, CDR2 SQIVND (reference sequence). V was trimmed by 1 base and J by 0 bases, leaving 16 bases between them.